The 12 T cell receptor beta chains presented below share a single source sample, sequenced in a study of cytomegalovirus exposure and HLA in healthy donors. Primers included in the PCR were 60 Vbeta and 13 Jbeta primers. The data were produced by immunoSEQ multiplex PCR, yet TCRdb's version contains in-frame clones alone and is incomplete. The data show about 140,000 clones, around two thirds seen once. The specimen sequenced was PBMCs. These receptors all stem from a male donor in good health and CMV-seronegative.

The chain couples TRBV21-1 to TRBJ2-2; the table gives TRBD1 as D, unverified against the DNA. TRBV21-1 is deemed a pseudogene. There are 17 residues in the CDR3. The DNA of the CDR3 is TGTGCCAGCAGCATTAACCATACAGGGGCGAACACCGGGGAGCTGTTTTTT. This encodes CASSINHTGANTGELFF.

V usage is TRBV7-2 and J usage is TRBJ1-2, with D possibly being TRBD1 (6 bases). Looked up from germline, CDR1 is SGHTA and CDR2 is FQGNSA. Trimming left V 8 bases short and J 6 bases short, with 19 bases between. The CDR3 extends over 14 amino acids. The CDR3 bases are TGTGCCAGCGCCTGGGGGGGGGCTAAGGATGGCTACACCTTC. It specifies CASAWGGAKDGYTF.

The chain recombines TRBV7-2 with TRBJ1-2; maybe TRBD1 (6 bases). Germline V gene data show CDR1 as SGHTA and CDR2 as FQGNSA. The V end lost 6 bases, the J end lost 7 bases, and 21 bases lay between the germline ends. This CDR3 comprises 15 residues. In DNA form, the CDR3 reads TGTGCCAGCAGAGAGGGGGGCAGGGAGGGTCGTGGCTACACCTTC. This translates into CASREGGREGRGYTF.

The CDR3 nucleotides read TGTGCCAGCAGTTCCCGCCGGACAGGGGGCATAAGTGGCTACACCTTC. Protein product: CASSSRRTGGISGYTF. This chain uses TRBV27 with TRBJ1-2, with 11 bases fitting TRBD1. Per the germline V gene, CDR1 is MNHEY and CDR2 is SMNVEV (reference sequence). After removal of 4 bases from V and 7 bases from J, the junction contained 11 bases not matched to a gene. This CDR3 has 16 amino acids.

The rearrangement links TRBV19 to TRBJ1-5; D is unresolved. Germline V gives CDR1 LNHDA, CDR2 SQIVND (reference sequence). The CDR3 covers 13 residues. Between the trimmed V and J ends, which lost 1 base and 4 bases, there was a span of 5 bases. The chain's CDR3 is CASSIGRNQPQHF. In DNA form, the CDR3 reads TGTGCCAGTAGTATAGGGAGGAATCAGCCCCAGCATTTT.

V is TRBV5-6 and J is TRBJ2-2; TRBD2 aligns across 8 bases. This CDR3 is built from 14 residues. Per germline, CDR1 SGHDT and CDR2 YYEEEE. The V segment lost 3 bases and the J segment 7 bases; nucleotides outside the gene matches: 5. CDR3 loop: CASSSGTRGGELFF. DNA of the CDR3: TGTGCCAGCAGCTCCGGGACTAGAGGCGGGGAGCTGTTTTTT.

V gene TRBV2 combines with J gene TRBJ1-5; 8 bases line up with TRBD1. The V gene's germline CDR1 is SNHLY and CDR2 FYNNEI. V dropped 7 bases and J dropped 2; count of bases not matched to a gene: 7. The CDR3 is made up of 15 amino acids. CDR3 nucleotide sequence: TGTGCCAGCAATGACAGGGGCTGGGGCAATCAGCCCCAGCATTTT. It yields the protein CASNDRGWGNQPQHF. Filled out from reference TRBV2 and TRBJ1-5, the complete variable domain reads EPEVTQTPSHQVTQMGQEVILRCVPISNHLYFYWYRQILGQKVEFLVSFYNNEISEKSEIFDDQFSVERPDGSNFTLKIRSTKLEDSAMYFCASNDRGWGNQPQHFGDGTRLSIL.

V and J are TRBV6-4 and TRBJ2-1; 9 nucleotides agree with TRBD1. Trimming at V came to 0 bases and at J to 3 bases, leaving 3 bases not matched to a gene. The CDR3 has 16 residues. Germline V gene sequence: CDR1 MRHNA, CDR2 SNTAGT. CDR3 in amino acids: CASSDSPTGGYNEQFF. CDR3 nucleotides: TGTGCCAGCAGTGACTCCCCGACAGGGGGCTACAATGAGCAGTTCTTC.

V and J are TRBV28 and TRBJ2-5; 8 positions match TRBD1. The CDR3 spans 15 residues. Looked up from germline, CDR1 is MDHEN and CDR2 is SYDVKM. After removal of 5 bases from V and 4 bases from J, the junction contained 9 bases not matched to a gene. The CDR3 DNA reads TGTGCCAGCAGTCACGACAGGGGCATAGGAGAGACCCAGTACTTC. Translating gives CASSHDRGIGETQYF.

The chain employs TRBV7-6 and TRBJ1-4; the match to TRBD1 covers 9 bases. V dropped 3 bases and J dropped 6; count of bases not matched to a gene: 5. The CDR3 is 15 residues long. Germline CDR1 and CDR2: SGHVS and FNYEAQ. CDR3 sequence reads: CASSFGTGPYEKLFF. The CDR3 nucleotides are TGTGCCAGCAGCTTCGGGACAGGGCCGTATGAAAAACTGTTTTTT.

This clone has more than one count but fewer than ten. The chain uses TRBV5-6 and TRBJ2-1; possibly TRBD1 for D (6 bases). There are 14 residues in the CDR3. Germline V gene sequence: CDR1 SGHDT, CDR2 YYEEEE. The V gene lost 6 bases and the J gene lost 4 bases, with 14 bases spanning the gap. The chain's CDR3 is CASTLFGQYNEQFF. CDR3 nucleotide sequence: TGTGCCAGCACCCTTTTTGGACAGTACAATGAGCAGTTCTTC.

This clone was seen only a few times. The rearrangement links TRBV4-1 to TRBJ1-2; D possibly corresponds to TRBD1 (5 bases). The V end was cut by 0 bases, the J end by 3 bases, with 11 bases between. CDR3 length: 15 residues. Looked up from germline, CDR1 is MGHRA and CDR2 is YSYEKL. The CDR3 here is CASSQDQGRDYGYTF. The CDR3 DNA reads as TGCGCCAGCAGCCAAGATCAAGGCAGGGACTATGGCTACACCTTC.